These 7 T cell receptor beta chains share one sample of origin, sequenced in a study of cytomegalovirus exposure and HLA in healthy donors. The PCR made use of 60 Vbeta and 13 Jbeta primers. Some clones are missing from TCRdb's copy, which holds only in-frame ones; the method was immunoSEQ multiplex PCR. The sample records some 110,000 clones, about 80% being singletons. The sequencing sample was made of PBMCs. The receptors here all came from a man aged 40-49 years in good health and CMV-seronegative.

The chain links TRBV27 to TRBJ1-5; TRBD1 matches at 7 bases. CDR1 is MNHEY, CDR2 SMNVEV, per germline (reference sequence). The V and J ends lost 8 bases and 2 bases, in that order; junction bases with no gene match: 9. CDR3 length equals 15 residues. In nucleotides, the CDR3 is TGTGCCAGCGGCCGACAGGGTGACGGCAATCAGCCCCAGCATTTT. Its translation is CASGRQGDGNQPQHF.

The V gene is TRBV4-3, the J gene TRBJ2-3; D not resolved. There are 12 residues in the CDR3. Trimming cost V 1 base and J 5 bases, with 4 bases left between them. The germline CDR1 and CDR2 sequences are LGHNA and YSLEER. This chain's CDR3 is CASSQVRDTQYF. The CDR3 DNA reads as TGCGCCAGCAGCCAAGTCCGAGATACGCAGTATTTT.

The CDR3 protein is CASSQAVNYGYTF. The DNA of the CDR3 is TGTGCCAGCAGCCAAGCAGTTAACTATGGCTACACCTTC. The J gene is TRBJ1-2, the V gene TRBV14; D gene unclear. Trimming removed 1 base at V and 1 base at J, with 4 bases between. The CDR3 totals 13 residues. Germline V gene lookup returns CDR1 SGHDN and CDR2 FVKESK.

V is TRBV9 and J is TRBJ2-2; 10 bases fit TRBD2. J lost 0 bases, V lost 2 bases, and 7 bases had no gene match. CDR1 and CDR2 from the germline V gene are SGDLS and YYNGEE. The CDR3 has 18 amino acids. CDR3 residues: CASSVQAGGFANTGELFF. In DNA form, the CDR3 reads TGTGCCAGCAGCGTCCAAGCGGGGGGGTTCGCGAACACCGGGGAGCTGTTTTTT.

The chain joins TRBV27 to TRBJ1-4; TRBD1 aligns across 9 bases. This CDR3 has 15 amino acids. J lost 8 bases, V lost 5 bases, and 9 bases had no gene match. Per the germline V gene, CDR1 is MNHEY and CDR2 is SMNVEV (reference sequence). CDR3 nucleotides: TGTGCCAGCAGTACTCCGACAGGGGGGCGAGAAAAACTGTTTTTT. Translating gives CASSTPTGGREKLFF. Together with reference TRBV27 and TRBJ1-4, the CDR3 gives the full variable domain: EAQVTQNPRYLITVTGKKLTVTCSQNMNHEYMSWYRQDPGLGLRQIYYSMNVEVTDKGDVPEGYKVSRKEKRNFPLILESPSPNQTSLYFCASSTPTGGREKLFFGSGTQLSVL.

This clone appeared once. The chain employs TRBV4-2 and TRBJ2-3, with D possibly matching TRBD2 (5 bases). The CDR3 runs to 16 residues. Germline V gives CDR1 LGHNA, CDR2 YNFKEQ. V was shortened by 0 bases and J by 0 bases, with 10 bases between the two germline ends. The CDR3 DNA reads TGTGCCAGCAGCCAAGAAGCGGAAACTAGCACAGATACGCAGTATTTT. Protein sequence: CASSQEAETSTDTQYF.

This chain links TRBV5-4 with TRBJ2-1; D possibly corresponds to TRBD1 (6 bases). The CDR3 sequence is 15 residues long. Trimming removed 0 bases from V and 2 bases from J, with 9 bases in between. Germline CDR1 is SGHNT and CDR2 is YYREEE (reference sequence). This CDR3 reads CASSLDGGAYNEQFF. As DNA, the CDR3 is TGTGCCAGCAGCTTGGATGGGGGCGCCTACAATGAGCAGTTCTTC.